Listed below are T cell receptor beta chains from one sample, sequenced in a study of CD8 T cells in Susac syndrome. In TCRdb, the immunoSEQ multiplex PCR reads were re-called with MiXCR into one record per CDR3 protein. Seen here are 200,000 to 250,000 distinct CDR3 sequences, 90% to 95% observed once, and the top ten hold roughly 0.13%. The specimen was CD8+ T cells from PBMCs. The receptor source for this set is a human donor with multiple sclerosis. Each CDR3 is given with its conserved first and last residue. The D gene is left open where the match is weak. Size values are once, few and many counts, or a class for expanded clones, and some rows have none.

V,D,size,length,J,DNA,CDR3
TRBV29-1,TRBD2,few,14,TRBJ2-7,TGCAGCGCCCAACTAGCGGGCCAGCCCTACGAGCAGTACTTC,CSAQLAGQPYEQYF
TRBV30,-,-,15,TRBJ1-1,TGTGCCTGGAGGAGTATCGGGACCTTTTACACTGAAGCTTTCTTT,CAWRSIGTFYTEAFF
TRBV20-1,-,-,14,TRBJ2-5,TGCAGTTCTAACCCCCCGGGCCCCCAAGAGACCCAGTACTTC,CSSNPPGPQETQYF
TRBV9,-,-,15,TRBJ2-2,TGTGCCAGCAGCGGACGGGACTCCAAACGGCTGGAGCTGTTTTTT,CASSGRDSKRLELFF
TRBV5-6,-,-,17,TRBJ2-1,TGTGCCAGCAGCTTCACTTCTGGGGACCTGACCTACAATGAGCAGTTCTTC,CASSFTSGDLTYNEQFF
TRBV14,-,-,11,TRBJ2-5,TGTGTCGGGGGTCACACAGAGACCCAGTACTTC,CVGGHTETQYF
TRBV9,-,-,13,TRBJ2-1,TGTGCCAGCAGCGAAACAGGATACAATGAGCAGTTCTTC,CASSETGYNEQFF
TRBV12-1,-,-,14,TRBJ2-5,TGTGCCAGCAGCCTTTGGGGGTACCAAGAGACCCAGTACTTC,CASSLWGYQETQYF
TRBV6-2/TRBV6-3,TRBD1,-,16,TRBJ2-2,TGTGCCAGCAGAACCCGACAGGGAATGAACACCGGGGAGCTGTTTTTT,CASRTRQGMNTGELFF
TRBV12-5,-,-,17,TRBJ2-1,TGTGCTAGTGGTGGGACCTCACTGGCGGGATCCTACAATGAGCAGTTCTTC,CASGGTSLAGSYNEQFF
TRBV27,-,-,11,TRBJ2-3,TGTGCCAGCCCAACGATGGATACGCAGTATTTT,CASPTMDTQYF
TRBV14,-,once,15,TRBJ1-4,TGTGCCAGCAGCCAAGAGATCGGGACTAATGAAAAACTGTTTTTT,CASSQEIGTNEKLFF
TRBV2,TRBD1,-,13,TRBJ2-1,TGTGCCAGCAGACAGGGGGTTCACAATGAGCAGTTCTTC,CASRQGVHNEQFF
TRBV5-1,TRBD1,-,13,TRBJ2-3,TGCGCCAGCAGCTTGGATCCAGGGGGTGAGCGGCATTTT,CASSLDPGGERHF
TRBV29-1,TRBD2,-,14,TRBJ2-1,TGCAGCGTCCTTGGGGGGGTATCCTACAATGAGCAGTTCTTC,CSVLGGVSYNEQFF
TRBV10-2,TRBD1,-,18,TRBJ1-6,TGCGCCAGCAGTGAGTCGATAATGACAGGGGAGAATAATTCACCCCTCCACTTT,CASSESIMTGENNSPLHF
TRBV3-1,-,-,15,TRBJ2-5,TGTGCCAGCAGCCAAGAGGAGACTTACCAAGAGACCCAGTACTTC,CASSQEETYQETQYF
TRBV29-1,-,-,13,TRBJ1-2,TGCAGCGTCGAGGCCGGAGAGTATCCTGGCTACACCTTC,CSVEAGEYPGYTF
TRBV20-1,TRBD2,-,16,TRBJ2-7,TGCAGTGCTAGTAGGGGACTAGCGGGACTCTCCTACGAGCAGTACTTC,CSASRGLAGLSYEQYF
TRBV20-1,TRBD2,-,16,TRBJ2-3,TGCAGTGCTACTGGACTAGCGGGCCGACCCACAGATACGCAGTATTTT,CSATGLAGRPTDTQYF
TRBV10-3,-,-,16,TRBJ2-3,TGTGCCATCAGTGTTGAAGGGACGATTAACACAGATACGCAGTATTTT,CAISVEGTINTDTQYF
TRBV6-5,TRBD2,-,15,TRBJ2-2,TGTGCCAGCAGTGGACTAGCGAGACCTACCGGGGAGCTGTTTTTT,CASSGLARPTGELFF
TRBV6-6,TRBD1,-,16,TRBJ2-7,TGTGCCAGCAGTCCCCTCCCGGGACAGGGCACCTACGAGCAGTACTTC,CASSPLPGQGTYEQYF
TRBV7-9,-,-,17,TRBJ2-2,TGTGCCAGCAGCTTAGAAGTCAGGGTCGGAAACACCGGGGAGCTGTTTTTT,CASSLEVRVGNTGELFF
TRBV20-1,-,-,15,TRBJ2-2,TGCAGTGCTAGAGACTGGGACCGAGACACCGGGGAGCTGTTTTTT,CSARDWDRDTGELFF
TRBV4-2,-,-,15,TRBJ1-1,TGTGCCAGCAGCCAAGGTGGGAAGACGAACACTGAAGCTTTCTTT,CASSQGGKTNTEAFF
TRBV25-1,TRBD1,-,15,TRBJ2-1,TGTGCCAGCAGTGAACAGGGACAGGGAGGTAATGAGCAGTTCTTC,CASSEQGQGGNEQFF
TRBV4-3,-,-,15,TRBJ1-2,TGCGCCAGCAGCCAATTCAATTCGGACGACTATGGCTACACCTTC,CASSQFNSDDYGYTF
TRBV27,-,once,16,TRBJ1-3,TGTGCCAGCTACCTCTGGGAGGGGCTGTGTGGAAACACCATATATTTT,CASYLWEGLCGNTIYF
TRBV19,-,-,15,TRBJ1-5,TGTGCCAGTAGTATCGGACACCAAGCGAATCAGCCCCAGCATTTT,CASSIGHQANQPQHF
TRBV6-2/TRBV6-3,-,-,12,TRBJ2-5,TGTGCCAGCAGCTTGGAGACGGAGACCCAGTACTTC,CASSLETETQYF
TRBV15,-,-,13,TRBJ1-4,TGTGCCACCGGAGGCAGGGGTAATGAAAAACTGTTTTTT,CATGGRGNEKLFF
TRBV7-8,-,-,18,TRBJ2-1,TGTGCCAGCAGCTCGAGTATAGGGCCGGACGGAGGGGACAATGAGCAGTTCTTC,CASSSSIGPDGGDNEQFF
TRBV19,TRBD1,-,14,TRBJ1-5,TGTGCCAGTGAAGGCACAGGGGACAATCAGCCCCAGCATTTT,CASEGTGDNQPQHF
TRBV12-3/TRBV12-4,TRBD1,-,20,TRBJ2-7,TGTGCCAGCAGCCAGACAACAACTTATACCGGGACAGTCATCTCCTACGAGCAGTACTTC,CASSQTTTYTGTVISYEQYF
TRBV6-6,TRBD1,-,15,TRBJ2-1,TGTGCCAGCAGCGAACCTGGGACAGCCTACAATGAGCAGTTCTTC,CASSEPGTAYNEQFF
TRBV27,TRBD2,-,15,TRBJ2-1,TGTGCCAGCAGTCGCGGGACTAGCGGTAACAATGAGCAGTTCTTC,CASSRGTSGNNEQFF
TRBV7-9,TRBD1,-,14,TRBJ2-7,TGTGCCAGCACCCCCGGACAGGGGATTCACGAGCAGTACTTC,CASTPGQGIHEQYF
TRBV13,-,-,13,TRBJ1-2,TGTGCCAGCAGCTCGCGGTCCGGCCCCGGCTACACCTTC,CASSSRSGPGYTF
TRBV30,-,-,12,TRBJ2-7,TGTGCCTGGAGTGTAACTAACTACGAGCAGTACTTC,CAWSVTNYEQYF
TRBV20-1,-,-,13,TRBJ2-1,TGCAGTGCTAGAGCGGACCCCTACAATGAGCAGTTCTTC,CSARADPYNEQFF
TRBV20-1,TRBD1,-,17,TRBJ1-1,TGCAGTGCTAGAGGGTCCGGCATGGGGGACAGCAACACTGAAGCTTTCTTT,CSARGSGMGDSNTEAFF
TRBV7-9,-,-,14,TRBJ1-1,TGTGCCAGCAGCTTGGCACAGGGCGACACTGAAGCTTTCTTT,CASSLAQGDTEAFF
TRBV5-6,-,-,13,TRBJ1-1,TGTGCCAGCAGCTCTCGGTGGGAGGCTGAAGCTTTCTTT,CASSSRWEAEAFF
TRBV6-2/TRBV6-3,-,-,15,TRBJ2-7,TGTGCCAGCAGTTACACGCTCTTCGGGTCGTACGAGCAGTACTTC,CASSYTLFGSYEQYF
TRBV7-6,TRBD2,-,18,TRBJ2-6,TGTGCCAGCAGCACCATAGCGGGGTCGCCTTCTGGGGCCAACGTCCTGACTTTC,CASSTIAGSPSGANVLTF
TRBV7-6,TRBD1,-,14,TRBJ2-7,TGTGCCAGCAGTCAAGGACAGGGGGCCTACGAGCAGTACTTC,CASSQGQGAYEQYF
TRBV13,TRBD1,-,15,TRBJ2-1,TGTGCCAGCAGCGGCAGGGGGCGCTCCTACAATGAGCAGTTCTTC,CASSGRGRSYNEQFF
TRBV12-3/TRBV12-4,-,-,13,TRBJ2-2,TGTGCCAGCACCCCCTACCACACCGGGGAGCTGTTTTTT,CASTPYHTGELFF
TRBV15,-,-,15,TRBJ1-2,TGTGCCACCAGCAGAGATTGGACTGACGTTTATGGCTACACCTTC,CATSRDWTDVYGYTF
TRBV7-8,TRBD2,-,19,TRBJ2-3,TGTGCCAGCAGCTTCAAGGGGGGACTAGCGGGAGGGGGCACAGATACGCAGTATTTT,CASSFKGGLAGGGTDTQYF
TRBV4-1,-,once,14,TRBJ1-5,TGCGCCAGCAGCCCTAGGGGCAGCACGGGGCCCCAGCATTTT,CASSPRGSTGPQHF
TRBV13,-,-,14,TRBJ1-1,TGTGCCAGCAAAACTAGGGTCAGTAGCACTGAAGCTTTCTTT,CASKTRVSSTEAFF
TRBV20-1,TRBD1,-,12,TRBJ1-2,TGCAGTGCGCCGGGACAGGGGAATGGCTACACCTTC,CSAPGQGNGYTF
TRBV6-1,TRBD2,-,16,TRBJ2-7,TGTGCCAGCAAAGCAGAGCTAGCGGGGAACTCGCGCGAGCAGTACTTC,CASKAELAGNSREQYF
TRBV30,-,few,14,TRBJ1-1,TGTGCCTGGAGTGAGATCGGGGGGCAAGGTGAAGCTTTCTTT,CAWSEIGGQGEAFF
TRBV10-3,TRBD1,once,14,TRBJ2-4,TGTGCCATCAGTGAGACAACAGGGGAAAACATTCAGTACTTC,CAISETTGENIQYF
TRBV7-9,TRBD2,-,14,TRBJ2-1,TGTGCCAGCAGTGGGGGGGGCTCCTACAATGAGCAGTTCTTC,CASSGGGSYNEQFF